This T cell receptor (beta chain) was identified in a study of blood T cell repertoires in COVID-19. The assay was immunoSEQ multiplex PCR, and TCRdb's table has in-frame clones only and misses some. The sample lists about 240,000 clones; approximately 90% were seen once. This clone has more than one count but fewer than ten. V dropped 8 bases and J dropped 7; count of bases not matched to a gene: 7. There are 13 residues in the CDR3. Germline assignment: CDR1 MNHEY and CDR2 SMNVEV (reference sequence). The chain combines TRBV27 with TRBJ1-5, with TRBD1 matching 8 bases. The sequenced sample consisted of PBMCs or T cells enriched from blood (not recorded which). The clonotype comes from a woman aged 25 to 39 who had recovered from COVID-19. CDR3 coding DNA: TGTGCCAGCCTGGACAGGGTGATCCAGCCCCAGCATTTT. This translates into CASLDRVIQPQHF.